Listed below are T cell receptor beta chains from one sample, sequenced in a study of blood T cell repertoires in COVID-19. TCRdb's table, derived via immunoSEQ multiplex PCR, lists solely in-frame clones and lacks some. The data contain around 68,000 clones, roughly 84% of them seen just once; the ten biggest clones take up roughly 7%. The specimen was peripheral blood. These receptors were collected from a man aged 50 to 60 with active COVID-19. Both conserved end residues are part of each CDR3. The order of the fields is V gene, J gene, clone size, CDR3 protein. The size of a clone is reported for some rows only, either as once, few or many, or as a class for expanded clones.

V: TRBV4-3
J: TRBJ1-2
size: -
CDR3: CASSQDLGQGVRYTF

V: TRBV7-2
J: TRBJ1-1
size: -
CDR3: CASSSYRGTEAFF

V: TRBV7-8
J: TRBJ2-5
size: -
CDR3: CASSLAQRQSVQETQYF

V: TRBV27
J: TRBJ1-5
size: -
CDR3: CASSSQGANQPQHF

V: TRBV5-1
J: TRBJ2-3
size: once
CDR3: CASSLFPTGGTDTQYF

V: TRBV19
J: TRBJ1-5
size: few
CDR3: CASSIVGQGAEQPQHF

V: TRBV15
J: TRBJ1-5
size: -
CDR3: CATSRDAGSNQPQHF

V: TRBV27
J: TRBJ2-7
size: -
CDR3: CASRSRGQGLLYEQYF

V: TRBV18
J: TRBJ2-3
size: -
CDR3: CASSPPNTDTQYF

V: TRBV7-2
J: TRBJ2-7
size: -
CDR3: CASSPQGTGDEQYF

V: TRBV19
J: TRBJ2-7
size: -
CDR3: CASSSYRVPYEQYF

V: TRBV6-5
J: TRBJ2-7
size: -
CDR3: CASGTGAVEQYF

V: TRBV4-3
J: TRBJ2-7
size: -
CDR3: CASSQGLGGLDPTTGTYEQYF

V: TRBV6-6
J: TRBJ1-1
size: -
CDR3: CASSYEPARVREAFF

V: TRBV11-2
J: TRBJ2-1
size: -
CDR3: CASSYLAGVYNEQFF

V: TRBV2
J: TRBJ2-5
size: -
CDR3: CASSAGLAGIETQYF

V: TRBV2
J: TRBJ2-5
size: -
CDR3: CASSVLKGKGQETQYF

V: TRBV30
J: TRBJ2-7
size: -
CDR3: CAWSPLGESSYEQYF

V: TRBV2
J: TRBJ1-2
size: -
CDR3: CASRLSYGYTF

V: TRBV10-3
J: TRBJ2-7
size: -
CDR3: CAIGTSGASYEQYF

V: TRBV7-2
J: TRBJ2-1
size: once
CDR3: CASSTTSGSHNEQFF

V: TRBV4-3
J: TRBJ2-3
size: -
CDR3: CASSPRGMGTSTDTQYF

V: TRBV11-2
J: TRBJ2-1
size: -
CDR3: CASSRDWVGNEQFF

V: TRBV3-1/TRBV3-2
J: TRBJ2-7
size: -
CDR3: CASSRLRSYEQYF

V: TRBV7-2
J: TRBJ1-4
size: -
CDR3: CASSPDRGRGNRGEKLFF

V: TRBV28
J: TRBJ2-3
size: -
CDR3: CASSLPSGLTDTQYF